This entry is about one T cell receptor beta chain. Its antigen is still unknown. Base quality data are lacking; no much larger clone is found one base away. The data are from a study of PD-1 blockade in classical Hodgkin lymphoma (dated by TCRdb to about 2020). Broadly, across the study: Nivolumab dosing was 3 mg/kg intravenously every 2 weeks, continuing until either disease progression or unacceptable toxicity. To define a peripheral blood immune signature of response to PD-1 blockade in classical Hodgkin lymphoma, the study combined TCR beta sequencing with CyTOF. What the research found in general, with its limitations: Newly diagnosed patients were reported to have lower baseline TCR diversity than healthy donors, and relapsed/refractory patients were reported to have lower baseline TCR diversity still. Among trial patients, those achieving complete response had baseline diversity similar to that of newly diagnosed patients, while diversity was significantly lower in partial responders and progressors. The study covered only a single clinical trial cohort, and the causes of the repertoire differences, possibly disease activity or prior therapy, were still not defined. A significant rise by C4D1 was seen in CD4+ but not CD8+ TCR diversity (p=0.0027 vs p=0.16), with the rise being most apparent in complete responders (p=0.02). Lower diversity was seen in patients whose nivolumab began less than 1 year after ASCT, and these patients were left out of later analyses so that immune reconstitution would not confound the results.

What the time point label conveys for this sample: cycle 1 day 1 (C1D1), immediately before nivolumab initiation. Every trial patient had relapsed after autologous stem cell transplantation, and cohorts A, B and C differed in prior brentuximab vedotin exposure. The trial cohort was composed of about 60 patients with relapsed/refractory classical Hodgkin lymphoma, for whom complete response, partial response or progressive disease was recorded as best overall response. Trial patients were treated with single-agent nivolumab in the multi-cohort phase II CheckMate 205 trial. An independent review committee assessed best overall response by applying the 2007 International Working Group response criteria. Trial PBMCs were collected just before the start of nivolumab (C1D1) and during therapy at cycle 2 day 1 and cycle 4 day 1. Peripheral blood was collected in 8 mL Vacutainer Cell Preparation Tubes, from which PBMCs were isolated by centrifugation and then cryopreserved.

The CDR3 starts with the cysteine, ends with the phenylalanine, and has 13 residues. Left in the record is the CDR3 DNA by itself, 39 bases read in frame from the first base. Looking up the germline V gene yields CDR1 MDHEN and CDR2 SYDVKM. A distance of 12 bases separates the germline ends of V and J, which lose 5 bases and 4 bases respectively. Genomic DNA was extracted with the Qiagen DNeasy kit from unsorted PBMCs and from negatively selected CD4+ and CD8+ fractions. TCR beta CDR3 regions were subjected to amplification by immunoSEQ multiplex PCR with primers that anneal to V and J segments. A synthetic immune receptor repertoire was used to minimize amplification bias, and any remaining bias was removed computationally after sequencing. The published analysis was carried out like this. Repertoire diversity was quantified as the Shannon entropy index using custom Python scripts. Unsorted, CD4+ and CD8+ repertoires were examined separately, except in combined analyses, for which CD4+ and CD8+ sequences were merged in silico. Clonal expansion was defined as a frequency increase of at least 2-fold after treatment compared with C1D1, and clones undetected at baseline were assigned a pseudocount of 0.5. Singleton clones were defined as clones with 0 or 1 copy at C1D1, and non-singleton clones were defined as clones with 2 or more copies. Clones expanded in unsorted samples were assigned a CD4+, CD8+ or unknown annotation through matching of protein sequences in sorted samples from the same patient. Diversity changes from C1D1 to C4D1 were tested in paired samples using Wilcoxon tests. In TCRdb, the immuneACCESS table is reduced to in-frame sequences with V and J assigned. These tables do not hold every clone; where another copy was compared, an unresolved V gene accounts for under half, and the others remain unexplained. Clonal size and the V and J genes are those of that table, whereas D and trimming came from the DNA. In all, the sample holds fewer than 65,000 clones, and more than 75% of those were seen once. The ten largest make up 9.7% of the sample.

The chain is encoded by TRBV28 joined to TRBJ2-7; the D gene assignment is ambiguous. The source of this sequence is a human donor with classical Hodgkin lymphoma. This material consisted of peripheral blood mononuclear cells (PBMCs), taken at baseline. The nucleotide sequence is TGTGCCAGCAGTCCAAACAGCTTGTACGAGCAGTACTTC. It codes for CASSPNSLYEQYF.